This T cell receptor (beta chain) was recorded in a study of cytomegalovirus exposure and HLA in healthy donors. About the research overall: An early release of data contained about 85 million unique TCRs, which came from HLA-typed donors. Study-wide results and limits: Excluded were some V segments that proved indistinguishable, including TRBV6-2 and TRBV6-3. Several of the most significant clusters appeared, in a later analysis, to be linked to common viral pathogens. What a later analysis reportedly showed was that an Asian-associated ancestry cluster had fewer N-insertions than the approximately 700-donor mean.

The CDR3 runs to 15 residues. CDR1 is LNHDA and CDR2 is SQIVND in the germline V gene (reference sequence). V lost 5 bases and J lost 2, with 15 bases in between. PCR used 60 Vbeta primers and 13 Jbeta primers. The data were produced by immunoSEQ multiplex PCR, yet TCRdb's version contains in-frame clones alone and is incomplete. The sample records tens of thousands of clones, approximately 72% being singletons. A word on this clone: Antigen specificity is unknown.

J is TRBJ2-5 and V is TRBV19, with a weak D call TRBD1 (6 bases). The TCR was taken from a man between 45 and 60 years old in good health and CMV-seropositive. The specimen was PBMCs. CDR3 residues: CASSLRGGPQETQYF. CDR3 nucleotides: TGTGCCAGTAGTCTCAGGGGTGGGCCTCAAGAGACCCAGTACTTC.